These T cell receptor beta chains were read from a single sample in a study of T cell responses to AZD1222 COVID-19 vaccine. Repertoires were generated with immunoSEQ multiplex PCR, while TCRdb's copy carries only in-frame clones and drops some. The top ten clones hold 0.91% of a sample with fewer than 150,000 clones, over 90% of them seen once. The sequences come from peripheral blood, collected on day 0 of AZD1222 vaccination. These receptors all come from an adult in good health. Both conserved end residues are part of each CDR3. D genes are given only for firm matches. Size is stated for part of the rows, as once, few or many counts, or as a class when the clone is expanded.

V,J,size,D,CDR3,DNA
TRBV14,TRBJ1-2,.,.,CASSQVTGNYGYTF,TGTGCCAGCAGCCAAGTAACAGGCAACTATGGCTACACCTTC
TRBV6-1,TRBJ1-2,.,.,CASSEGGRHYGYTF,TGTGCCAGCAGTGAAGGGGGACGGCATTATGGCTACACCTTC
TRBV5-4,TRBJ1-1,.,.,CASSSLPGVDTEAFF,TGTGCCAGCAGCTCCCTCCCCGGGGTGGACACTGAAGCTTTCTTT
TRBV5-1,TRBJ1-2,.,.,CASSPGDTSYGYTF,TGCGCCAGCAGCCCGGGGGACACAAGCTATGGCTACACCTTC
TRBV6-5,TRBJ2-7,.,.,CASSYSIGTPYEQYF,TGTGCCAGCAGTTACTCAATCGGGACACCGTACGAGCAGTACTTC
TRBV18,TRBJ1-5,.,TRBD1,CASSEQGVTSNQPQHF,TGTGCCAGCTCGGAACAGGGGGTGACTAGCAATCAGCCCCAGCATTTT
TRBV6-2/TRBV6-3,TRBJ2-1,.,TRBD2,CASSYTSGGFEQFF,TGTGCCAGCAGTTACACTAGCGGGGGGTTTGAGCAGTTCTTC
TRBV6-5,TRBJ2-3,.,.,CASGQDRADTQYF,TGTGCCAGCGGGCAGGATAGGGCAGATACGCAGTATTTT
TRBV2,TRBJ1-1,.,.,CASSEASRENETFF,TGTGCCAGCAGTGAAGCGAGTCGAGAGAATGAAACTTTCTTT
TRBV7-2,TRBJ1-2,.,.,CASSPHRPGRGSYGYTF,TGTGCCAGCAGCCCACACCGCCCCGGCCGGGGCAGCTATGGCTACACCTTC
TRBV7-2,TRBJ1-3,.,.,CASSSRSGGNTIYF,TGTGCCAGCAGCTCCCGATCAGGGGGAAACACCATATATTTT
TRBV27,TRBJ2-3,.,.,CASRDPTDTQYF,TGTGCCAGCAGAGACCCCACAGATACGCAGTATTTT
TRBV5-1,TRBJ2-3,few,TRBD1,CASTYTGGRTDTQYF,TGCGCCAGCACCTACACAGGGGGTCGGACAGATACGCAGTATTTT
TRBV29-1,TRBJ2-3,.,.,CSVERAGGTDTQYF,TGCAGCGTTGAACGGGCAGGGGGCACAGATACGCAGTATTTT
TRBV4-2,TRBJ2-7,.,TRBD2,CASSQGIGGAPYEQYF,TGTGCCAGCAGCCAAGGGATCGGGGGGGCGCCCTACGAGCAGTACTTC
TRBV19,TRBJ1-1,.,.,CASRLGGNTEAFF,TGTGCCAGTAGGTTAGGGGGGAACACTGAAGCTTTCTTT
TRBV6-1,TRBJ2-1,.,TRBD2,CASSEESGGASEQFF,TGTGCCAGCAGTGAAGAAAGCGGGGGGGCGAGTGAGCAGTTCTTC
TRBV4-1,TRBJ2-5,.,.,CASSPIRGETQYF,TGCGCCAGCAGCCCGATCCGGGGGGAGACCCAGTACTTC
TRBV18,TRBJ1-1,.,.,CASSPTEGTEAFF,TGTGCCAGCTCACCGACTGAGGGTACTGAAGCTTTCTTT
TRBV7-2,TRBJ1-6,.,.,CASSFMGPSMNSPLHF,TGTGCCAGCAGCTTTATGGGGCCCTCCATGAATTCACCCCTCCACTTT
TRBV2,TRBJ1-2,.,.,CASSELVLLAQGANYGYTF,TGTGCCAGCAGTGAATTGGTTCTTTTAGCACAGGGCGCTAACTATGGCTACACCTTC
TRBV16,TRBJ1-2,once,.,CASSRTGRGDGYTF,TGTGCCAGCAGTCGAACAGGGAGAGGAGATGGCTACACCTTC
TRBV20-1,TRBJ2-5,.,.,CSAPYRGTQYF,TGCAGTGCCCCATACCGTGGGACCCAGTACTTC
TRBV29-1,TRBJ1-2,.,.,CSVGGAVYGYTF,TGCAGCGTTGGGGGGGCGGTCTATGGCTACACCTTC
TRBV18,TRBJ1-3,.,.,CASSSNPGYGGNTIYF,TGTGCCAGCTCTTCTAACCCCGGGTATGGTGGAAACACCATATATTTT
TRBV6-5,TRBJ1-1,.,.,CASSYRANTEAFF,TGTGCCAGCAGTTACAGAGCGAACACTGAAGCTTTCTTT
TRBV15,TRBJ2-1,.,.,CASQTANGNEQFF,TGTGCCTCGCAGACTGCCAATGGCAATGAGCAGTTCTTC
TRBV7-9,TRBJ1-6,.,.,CASSLVLGDYNSPLHF,TGTGCCAGCAGCTTAGTGTTAGGGGACTATAATTCACCCCTCCACTTT
TRBV5-1,TRBJ2-1,.,.,CASSLGQVDDEQFF,TGCGCCAGCAGCTTGGGACAGGTAGATGATGAGCAGTTCTTC
TRBV5-4,TRBJ2-7,.,.,CAAATESSYEQYF,TGTGCCGCGGCGACGGAAAGCTCCTACGAGCAGTACTTC
TRBV12-3/TRBV12-4,TRBJ1-2,.,.,CASSPRLYGYTF,TGTGCCAGCAGTCCCAGACTGTATGGCTACACCTTC
TRBV15,TRBJ1-4,.,.,CATSRGGNEKLFF,TGTGCCACCAGCAGGGGAGGTAATGAAAAACTGTTTTTT
TRBV9,TRBJ1-5,.,.,CASSVAKVGREPNSNQPQHF,TGTGCCAGCAGCGTAGCTAAAGTAGGGAGGGAACCAAATAGCAATCAGCCCCAGCATTTT
TRBV5-6,TRBJ2-1,.,.,CASSLLLEGDYNEQFF,TGTGCCAGCAGCTTGTTATTGGAGGGGGATTACAATGAGCAGTTCTTC
TRBV4-1,TRBJ1-2,.,.,CASSQGQYSNYGYTF,TGCGCCAGCAGCCAAGGACAGTACTCTAACTATGGCTACACCTTC
TRBV11-2,TRBJ1-2,.,.,CASSLARDGGYTF,TGTGCCAGCAGCTTAGCGAGGGACGGGGGCTACACCTTC
TRBV2,TRBJ1-2,.,.,CASSDLRDHYGYTF,TGTGCCAGCAGTGACCTCAGGGACCACTATGGCTACACCTTC
TRBV11-2,TRBJ1-4,once,.,CASSPYQGNEKLFF,TGTGCCAGCAGCCCCTACCAGGGGAACGAAAAACTGTTTTTT
TRBV6-5,TRBJ1-2,once,TRBD1,CASRTGTGGGYTF,TGTGCCAGCAGAACAGGGACAGGAGGCGGCTACACCTTC
TRBV10-3,TRBJ1-2,.,TRBD1,CAISGGGDGYTF,TGTGCCATCAGTGGAGGGGGCGATGGCTACACCTTC